Following are 26 T cell receptor beta chains from one sample sequenced in a study of blood T cell repertoires in COVID-19 (dated by TCRdb to 2018 to 2020). Library generation was performed with the immunoSEQ multiplex PCR assay. TCRdb carries this immuneACCESS record with in-frame sequences only. Its versions omit some clonotypes, under half of them owing to an unresolved V gene in the studies checked, with the rest unexplained. The sample has some 73,000 clones on record, roughly four fifths of them singletons. Roughly 2.4% of the sample is in the top ten clones. The sequencing input was peripheral blood. All receptors come from a man aged 65 to 85 with COVID-19, enrolled during active disease.

The chain is built from TRBV3-1 (or the pseudogene TRBV3-2) and TRBJ1-6; TRBD1 matches 8 bases. J lost 8 bases, V lost 4 bases, and 10 bases had no gene match. Germline CDR1 is LGHDT and CDR2 is YNNKEL (reference sequence). The CDR3 extends over 16 amino acids. The CDR3: CASSRPGTGRYSPLHF. In DNA form, the CDR3 reads TGTGCCAGCAGCCGGCCCGGGACAGGACGATATTCACCCCTCCACTTT.

This chain links TRBV7-3 with TRBJ1-1; no firm D call. Germline assignment: CDR1 SGHTA and CDR2 FQGTGA. Trimming took 5 bases from V and 0 from J, leaving 19 bases between them. CDR3 length equals 17 residues. CDR3 region: CASSLSPINRVNTEAFF. Written as DNA, the CDR3 is TGTGCCAGCAGCCTCTCCCCTATAAACAGAGTGAACACTGAAGCTTTCTTT.

The chain uses TRBV3-1 (or the pseudogene TRBV3-2) and TRBJ1-4, with 8 bases identical to TRBD1. This CDR3 has 15 amino acids. V lost 1 base and J lost 8; bases outside the gene matches: 6. CDR1 LGHDT and CDR2 YNNKEL come from the germline V gene (reference sequence). As DNA, the CDR3 is TGTGCCAGCAGCCAAGTCGGACAGGGAGGGGAAAAACTGTTTTTT. This gives the protein CASSQVGQGGEKLFF.

The CDR3 spells CASSSTRIGRALNEQFF. CDR3 nucleotide sequence: TGTGCCAGCAGCTCAACAAGGATCGGGAGGGCCCTCAATGAGCAGTTCTTC. This chain uses TRBV3-1 (or the pseudogene TRBV3-2) with TRBJ2-1; TRBD2 matches at 8 bases. The germline CDR1 and CDR2 sequences are LGHDT and YNNKEL (reference sequence). CDR3 length: 17 residues. V lost 5 bases to trimming and J lost 6 bases; unmatched junction nucleotides: 15.

This clone occurred a few times. For the CDR3, the DNA is TGCGCCAGCAGCTTCCGGAACACTGAAGCTTTCTTT. Its translation is CASSFRNTEAFF. This rearrangement joins TRBV5-1 to TRBJ1-1; D ambiguous. The CDR3 totals 12 residues. CDR1 and CDR2 (germline): SGHRS, YFSETQ. V lost 2 bases, J lost 1 base, and 3 bases lay in between.

The genes are TRBV6-4 and TRBJ1-2, with a possible D match to TRBD1 (6 bases). This CDR3 is 15 amino acids long. CDR1 is MRHNA and CDR2 is SNTAGT in the germline V gene. V lost 6 bases and J lost 4, with 18 bases in between. The CDR3 sequence is CASRQSSTGPYGYTF. The CDR3 DNA follows: TGTGCCAGCAGGCAAAGCTCGACAGGCCCCTATGGCTACACCTTC.

The chain combines TRBV6-5 with TRBJ2-7, with D maybe TRBD2 (6 bases). This CDR3 spans 14 amino acids. Trimming removed 4 bases from V and 4 bases from J, with 14 bases in between. In germline, CDR1 is MNHEY, CDR2 SVGAGI. The CDR3 nucleotides are TGTGCCAGCAGTTCCGGTTTAGGGAGGTACGAGCAGTACTTC. Protein sequence: CASSSGLGRYEQYF.

The J gene is TRBJ2-2, the V gene TRBV5-1; D is ambiguous. This CDR3 has 14 amino acids. Per germline, CDR1 SGHRS and CDR2 YFSETQ. The V and J ends lost 1 base and 6 bases respectively, with 10 bases between them. The CDR3 region has the DNA TGCGCCAGCAGCTTGCAGCTAGTGGCCGGGGAGCTGTTTTTT. Residues: CASSLQLVAGELFF.

This chain uses TRBV2 with TRBJ1-2; 7 bases map to TRBD1. The CDR3 totals 13 residues. J was trimmed by 9 bases and V by 6 bases; bases with no gene match: 10. Germline V lookup: CDR1 SNHLY, CDR2 FYNNEI. CDR3 sequence reads: CASSVLAGGSYTF. The CDR3 DNA follows: TGTGCCAGCAGCGTTTTGGCAGGGGGAAGCTACACCTTC.

The chain combines TRBV28 with TRBJ1-5; D gene unclear. Trimming pared 7 bases from V and 7 bases from J, leaving 11 bases between. The CDR3 totals 12 residues. In germline, CDR1 is MDHEN, CDR2 SYDVKM. Here the CDR3 DNA reads TGTGCCAGCAACCTACCCTCCCAGCCCCAGCATTTT. Translation: CASNLPSQPQHF. Combining the CDR3 with reference TRBV28 and TRBJ1-5 gives the whole variable domain DVKVTQSSRYLVKRTGEKVFLECVQDMDHENMFWYRQDPGLGLRLIYFSYDVKMKEKGDIPEGYSVSREKKERFSLILESASTNQTSMYLCASNLPSQPQHFGDGTRLSIL.

This chain uses TRBV20-1 with TRBJ2-7; perhaps TRBD1 as D (6 bases). The CDR3 consists of 13 residues. The V and J ends lost 3 bases and 6 bases respectively, with 15 bases between them. The germline gives CDR1 DFQATT, CDR2 SNEGSKA (reference sequence). The CDR3 sequence is CSASPGATGEQYF. CDR3 DNA sequence: TGCAGTGCTAGTCCAGGGGCAACAGGCGAGCAGTACTTC.

The V and J genes are TRBV24-1 and TRBJ1-1, with D maybe TRBD1 (6 bases). This CDR3 has 14 amino acids. V lost 7 bases, J lost 0 bases, and 11 bases lay in between. The germline V gene encodes CDR1 KGHDR and CDR2 SFDVKD. CDR3 sequence reads: CATRDSSMNTEAFF. The CDR3 nucleotides read TGTGCCACCAGGGACAGCTCCATGAACACTGAAGCTTTCTTT.

The rearrangement joins TRBV7-2 to TRBJ2-1; the D gene is possibly TRBD2 (6 bases). There are 17 residues in the CDR3. Germline V gives CDR1 SGHTA, CDR2 FQGNSA. V was cut by 5 bases and J by 0 bases, with 17 bases left in between. In DNA form, the CDR3 reads TGTGCCAGCAGCCCCGGGGCGGGGCTAAGCTCCTACAATGAGCAGTTCTTC. Amino acid sequence: CASSPGAGLSSYNEQFF.

V is TRBV5-1 and J is TRBJ2-1, with a possible D match to TRBD1 (6 bases). V dropped 1 base and J dropped 6 bases, with 11 bases sitting between them. The CDR3 runs to 14 residues. The germline V gene has CDR1 SGHRS and CDR2 YFSETQ. Here the CDR3 DNA reads TGCGCCAGCAGCTTGTCCCCAGGGGCCAATGAGCAGTTCTTC. This codes for CASSLSPGANEQFF.

The V gene is TRBV14, the J gene TRBJ1-1; no clear D. CDR1 and CDR2 (germline): SGHDN, FVKESK. Trimming cost V 4 bases and J 7 bases, with 19 bases left between them. The CDR3 runs to 15 residues. The CDR3 reads CASSLWLGGRSEAFF. The CDR3 coding sequence is TGTGCCAGCAGCCTTTGGTTGGGAGGTCGTAGTGAAGCTTTCTTT. Using reference TRBV14 and TRBJ1-1 for the parts outside the CDR3, the full variable domain is EAGVTQFPSHSVIEKGQTVTLRCDPISGHDNLYWYRRVMGKEIKFLLHFVKESKQDESGMPNNRFLAERTGGTYSTLKVQPAELEDSGVYFCASSLWLGGRSEAFFGQGTRLTVV.

CDR3 DNA: TGTGCCAGCAGCTTAGAGGCTCTAGGATACAATGAGCAGTTCTTC. Translation: CASSLEALGYNEQFF. The chain combines TRBV7-2 with TRBJ2-1; D is uncertain. Germline-derived CDR1 and CDR2 are SGHTA and FQGNSA. The CDR3 is 15 residues long. V was shortened by 1 base and J by 4 bases, with 11 bases between the two germline ends. Full variable domain (rest looked up from reference TRBV7-2 and TRBJ2-1): GAGVSQSPSNKVTEKGKDVELRCDPISGHTALYWYRQSLGQGLEFLIYFQGNSAPDKSGLPSDRFSAERTGGSVSTLTIQRTQQEDSAVYLCASSLEALGYNEQFFGPGTRLTVL.

The chain has TRBV5-1 and TRBJ2-3, with 7 bases identical to TRBD1. V was clipped by 5 bases and J by 4 bases; unmatched bases: 10. Per germline, CDR1 SGHRS and CDR2 YFSETQ. The CDR3 runs to 15 residues. As DNA, the CDR3 is TGCGCCAGCAGTTCAAACAGGGGTTCGGCAGATACGCAGTATTTT. Its protein product is CASSSNRGSADTQYF.

This clone is labeled as medium-sized. This chain uses TRBV28 with TRBJ2-1, with 11 nucleotides matching TRBD1. Germline V CDR1 and CDR2: MDHEN, SYDVKM. Unmatched junction bases numbered 6, after V lost 7 bases and J lost 4 bases. This CDR3 comprises 15 residues. The CDR3 loop reads CASKGQGVTYNEQFF. The CDR3 DNA sequence: TGTGCCAGCAAGGGACAGGGGGTAACGTACAATGAGCAGTTCTTC.

This CDR3 is CASSLSPGGSNQPQHF. In DNA form, the CDR3 reads TGCGCCAGCAGCTTGAGCCCAGGGGGAAGCAATCAGCCCCAGCATTTT. The chain employs TRBV5-1 and TRBJ1-5, with 7 nucleotides matching TRBD1. Germline lookup yields CDR1 SGHRS and CDR2 YFSETQ. The CDR3 length is 16 residues. Trimming took 1 base from V and 1 from J; bases not matched to a gene: 5.

The CDR3 DNA is TGTGCCAGTAAGGATGGGGGGCAGGGGGTAATGAACACTGAAGCTTTCTTT. It codes for CASKDGGQGVMNTEAFF. V is TRBV19 and J is TRBJ1-1, with TRBD1 identical over 7 bases. There are 17 residues in the CDR3. Germline lookup yields CDR1 LNHDA and CDR2 SQIVND (reference sequence). The ends lost 7 bases at V and 0 bases at J; junction bases unmatched: 14. The complete variable domain, with remaining parts taken from reference TRBV19 and TRBJ1-1, reads DGGITQSPKYLFRKEGQNVTLSCEQNLNHDAMYWYRQDPGQGLRLIYYSQIVNDFQKGDIAEGYSVSREKKESFPLTVTSAQKNPTAFYLCASKDGGQGVMNTEAFFGQGTRLTVV.

The J gene is TRBJ2-1, the V gene TRBV27; TRBD2 agrees at 7 bases. This CDR3 region has 15 residues. Germline lookup yields CDR1 MNHEY and CDR2 SMNVEV (reference sequence). V was clipped by 8 bases and J by 0 bases; unmatched bases: 7. The CDR3 spells CASWRAGPSYNEQFF. For the CDR3, the DNA is TGTGCCAGCTGGAGAGCGGGGCCCTCCTACAATGAGCAGTTCTTC.

The rearrangement links TRBV28 to TRBJ1-1; D is perhaps TRBD1 (5 bases). CDR3 length: 14 residues. With 5 bases removed from V and 0 bases from J, the gap between germline ends came to 10 bases. The germline CDR1 and CDR2 sequences are MDHEN and SYDVKM. CDR3 coding DNA: TGTGCCAGCAGTGCACAGGCCTTGAACACTGAAGCTTTCTTT. Amino acid sequence: CASSAQALNTEAFF.

The chain couples TRBV18 to TRBJ2-7; perhaps TRBD2 as D (7 bases). V was shortened by 5 bases and J by 0 bases, with 17 bases between the two germline ends. Looked up from germline, CDR1 is KGHSH and CDR2 is LQKENI. The CDR3 covers 16 residues. CDR3 in amino acids: CASSSLRGGGSYEQYF. CDR3 coding DNA: TGTGCCAGCTCATCCCTTAGGGGAGGGGGCTCCTACGAGCAGTACTTC. Full variable domain (rest looked up from reference TRBV18 and TRBJ2-7): NAGVMQNPRHLVRRRGQEARLRCSPMKGHSHVYWYRQLPEEGLKFMVYLQKENIIDESGMPKERFSAEFPKEGPSILRIQQVVRGDSAAYFCASSSLRGGGSYEQYFGPGTRLTVT.

V gene TRBV14 combines with J gene TRBJ1-2; the D gene is possibly TRBD1 (6 bases). From germline, CDR1 is SGHDN and CDR2 FVKESK. This CDR3 contains 13 residues. V was trimmed by 7 bases and J by 8 bases, leaving 17 bases between them. CDR3 nucleotides: TGTGCCAGCACCATAACAGGGCGGTTCGGCTACACCTTC. This sequence encodes CASTITGRFGYTF.

The chain uses TRBV7-2 and TRBJ2-5, with no clear D. Trimming left V 5 bases short and J 1 base short, with 2 bases between. The CDR3 is 11 residues long. The germline V gene encodes CDR1 SGHTA and CDR2 FQGNSA. The CDR3 nucleotides read TGTGCCAGCAGCCTCCAAGAGACCCAGTACTTC. This gives the protein CASSLQETQYF.

The rearrangement joins TRBV29-1 to TRBJ1-2, with unresolved D. The CDR3 consists of 11 residues. Trimming left V 5 bases short and J 8 bases short, with 12 bases between. Per germline, CDR1 SQVTM and CDR2 ANQGSEA. CDR3 coding DNA: TGCAGCGTTTCCTCGCTACCAGGCTACACCTTC. Amino acids: CSVSSLPGYTF.